One and the same sample provided the 21 T cell receptor beta chains below, sequenced in a study of blood T cell repertoires in COVID-19 (dated by TCRdb to about 2020). Libraries were constructed by the immunoSEQ multiplex PCR assay. Held by TCRdb, this immuneACCESS table contains in-frame sequences only and omits some clones. Under half of the omission traces to an unresolved V gene where checked; the cause of the rest is unknown. This sample is represented by over 200,000 clones; 80% to 90% of them were singletons. The biggest ten clones account for roughly 0.69% of the sample. The sequenced sample consisted of peripheral blood. The receptor set was obtained from a man aged 35 to 55 with acute or convalescent COVID-19.

This clone was seen only a few times. The gene calls are TRBV19 and TRBJ2-1; D possibly corresponds to TRBD2 (5 bases). V lost 4 bases, J lost 4 bases, and 14 bases lay in between. CDR3 length: 15 residues. Germline CDR1 and CDR2: LNHDA and SQIVND (reference sequence). CDR3 bases: TGTGCCAGTAGTACGTCGAGGGAGCCTTACAATGAGCAGTTCTTC. Translation gives CASSTSREPYNEQFF.

The chain joins TRBV11-2 to TRBJ2-5, with TRBD1 matching over 10 bases. The CDR3 is 14 residues long. Germline trimming cut 6 bases from V and 2 bases from J; bases unmatched to any gene: 3. Per the germline V gene, CDR1 is SGHAT and CDR2 is FQNNGV. Here the CDR3 DNA reads TGTGCCAGCAGGTGGGACAGGGGTCAAGAGACCCAGTACTTC. Its translation: CASRWDRGQETQYF.

V gene TRBV5-1 combines with J gene TRBJ2-7; 8 positions match TRBD1. The CDR3 runs 16 residues. Germline values: CDR1 SGHRS, CDR2 YFSETQ. Trimming took 5 bases from V and 3 from J; bases not matched to a gene: 13. The CDR3 nucleotides read TGCGCCAGCAGTTCGAGGATGGGACAGGCCGGCTACGAGCAGTACTTC. As protein: CASSSRMGQAGYEQYF.

The gene calls are TRBV27 and TRBJ1-2; D not certain. CDR1 is MNHEY, CDR2 SMNVEV, per germline (reference sequence). The V and J ends lost 4 bases and 0 bases respectively, with 18 bases between them. The CDR3 contains 17 residues. CDR3 sequence reads: CASSSLSGAAANYGYTF. The CDR3 DNA is TGTGCCAGCAGTTCCCTCTCTGGAGCAGCAGCTAACTATGGCTACACCTTC.

The chain couples TRBV27 to TRBJ2-5; D gene unclear. Germline values: CDR1 MNHEY, CDR2 SMNVEV (reference sequence). The CDR3 spans 14 residues. Trimming left V 0 bases short and J 4 bases short, with 9 bases between. CDR3 nucleotide sequence: TGTGCCAGCAGTTTATCAACCCTCGGAGAGACCCAGTACTTC. It specifies CASSLSTLGETQYF.

The chain links TRBV10-3 to TRBJ2-7, with D uncertain. This CDR3 is built from 12 residues. The germline V gene has CDR1 ENHRY and CDR2 SYGVKD. Trimming removed 5 bases from V and 1 base from J, with 6 bases in between. As DNA, the CDR3 is TGTGCCATCAGTTCTACGTCCTACGAGCAGTACTTC. It is translated as CAISSTSYEQYF.

The chain recombines TRBV3-1 (or the pseudogene TRBV3-2) with TRBJ1-2, with unresolved D. In germline, CDR1 is LGHDT, CDR2 YNNKEL (reference sequence). There are 15 residues in the CDR3. V lost 0 bases and J 5 bases, leaving 13 bases between the germline ends. The chain's CDR3 is CASSQDGWSLYGYTF. CDR3 coding DNA: TGTGCCAGCAGCCAAGATGGATGGAGCTTGTATGGCTACACCTTC.

The rearrangement links TRBV6-4 to TRBJ2-3, with TRBD2 matching 9 bases. Germline V gene lookup returns CDR1 MRHNA and CDR2 SNTAGT. The junction had 4 bases not matched to a gene; V was cut back by 3 bases and J by 6 bases. The CDR3 extends over 14 amino acids. For the CDR3, the DNA is TGTGCCAGCAGTGAGGTGGCGGGAGGGGATACGCAGTATTTT. Its translation: CASSEVAGGDTQYF.

The CDR3 sequence is CASSEYEGLETDTQYF. The CDR3 DNA reads TGTGCCAGCAGTGAATACGAGGGATTAGAGACAGATACGCAGTATTTT. This sequence joins TRBV25-1 and TRBJ2-3, with D possibly being TRBD2 (5 bases). Germline V lookup: CDR1 MGHDK, CDR2 SYGVNS. The CDR3 is 16 residues long. V was cut by 0 bases and J by 3 bases, with 13 bases left in between.

The chain employs TRBV3-1 (or the pseudogene TRBV3-2) and TRBJ1-1; maybe TRBD1 (6 bases). This CDR3 region has 17 residues. V lost 3 bases to trimming and J lost 0 bases, with 17 bases between them. The germline CDR1 and CDR2 sequences are LGHDT and YNNKEL (reference sequence). The CDR3 DNA reads as TGTGCCAGCAGCCAGGGGGGGGCCTGGGAAATGAACACTGAAGCTTTCTTT. This encodes CASSQGGAWEMNTEAFF.

This clone has a single count. The chain joins TRBV21-1 to TRBJ1-4. TRBV21-1 is a known pseudogene. The CDR3 consists of 16 residues. Written as DNA, the CDR3 is TGTGCCAGCAGCAAAGCCACGCGGGCAGATAATGAAAAACTGTTTTTT. Its protein is CASSKATRADNEKLFF.

This clone was detected only a few times. J is TRBJ1-1 and V is TRBV27; 8 bases fit TRBD1. Germline CDR1 is MNHEY and CDR2 is SMNVEV (reference sequence). The CDR3 consists of 13 residues. V shed 3 bases, J shed 9 bases, and the junction held 6 bases outside the gene matches. CDR3 nucleotides: TGTGCCAGCAGTTTTGGACAGGGCTATCAAGCTTTCTTT. Protein sequence: CASSFGQGYQAFF.

This chain connects TRBV5-1 to TRBJ1-1; 9 positions agree with TRBD1. Germline V CDR1 and CDR2: SGHRS, YFSETQ. This CDR3 is built from 14 residues. V lost 0 bases to trimming and J lost 10 bases; unmatched junction nucleotides: 7. The CDR3 loop reads CASSLAEGQGSAFF. Written as DNA, the CDR3 is TGCGCCAGCAGCTTGGCCGAGGGACAGGGCTCAGCTTTCTTT. Drawing the rest from reference TRBV5-1 and TRBJ1-1, the complete variable domain is KAGVTQTPRYLIKTRGQQVTLSCSPISGHRSVSWYQQTPGQGLQFLFEYFSETQRNKGNFPGRFSGRQFSNSRSEMNVSTLELGDSALYLCASSLAEGQGSAFFGQGTRLTVV.

This chain uses TRBV4-1 with TRBJ2-7; 12 bases map to TRBD1. The CDR3 length is 16 residues. CDR1 MGHRA and CDR2 YSYEKL come from the germline V gene. Trimming took 4 bases from V and 5 from J; bases not matched to a gene: 9. CDR3 bases: TGCGCCAGCAGCCGGGTAACCGGGACAGGGGGCGACGAGCAGTACTTC. It codes for CASSRVTGTGGDEQYF.

J is TRBJ2-6 and V is TRBV19, with 11 bases matching TRBD1. Trimming removed 5 bases from V and 1 base from J; junction bases left unmatched: 1. CDR3 length: 16 amino acids. The germline gives CDR1 LNHDA, CDR2 SQIVND (reference sequence). The CDR3 loop reads CASSGQGASGANVLTF. For the CDR3, the DNA is TGTGCCAGTAGTGGACAGGGGGCATCTGGGGCCAACGTCCTGACTTTC.

This chain connects TRBV5-8 to TRBJ2-3, with 8 bases lining up with TRBD1. V trimming: 4 bases; J trimming: 2 bases; junction bases outside the gene matches: 9. This CDR3 has 16 amino acids. Per germline, CDR1 SGHTS and CDR2 YDEGEE. The CDR3 DNA follows: TGTGCCAGCAGCCTAGGACAGGGATGGTCCACAGATACGCAGTATTTT. Amino acid sequence: CASSLGQGWSTDTQYF.

This clone occurred a few times. The chain links TRBV2 to TRBJ2-5; unclear D gene. Deletions cut 5 bases from V and 4 bases from J, with 14 bases between. CDR3 length: 14 residues. Germline lookup yields CDR1 SNHLY and CDR2 FYNNEI. The CDR3 loop reads CASSPYGPPETQYF. CDR3 bases: TGTGCCAGCAGTCCCTATGGGCCTCCAGAGACCCAGTACTTC. Combining the CDR3 with reference TRBV2 and TRBJ2-5 gives the whole variable domain EPEVTQTPSHQVTQMGQEVILRCVPISNHLYFYWYRQILGQKVEFLVSFYNNEISEKSEIFDDQFSVERPDGSNFTLKIRSTKLEDSAMYFCASSPYGPPETQYFGPGTRLLVL.

In its sample, this clone was seen once. The rearrangement links TRBV6-4 to TRBJ1-1; weak D call: TRBD1 (5 bases). V was pared by 4 bases and J by 7 bases, with 16 bases between. Looked up from germline, CDR1 is MRHNA and CDR2 is SNTAGT. The CDR3 is 14 residues long. CDR3 in DNA: TGTGCCAGCAGTGCGCAGGGTCCTACAAGTGAAGCTTTCTTT. Translated, it gives CASSAQGPTSEAFF.

This clone was seen a single time. This chain joins TRBV6-6 and TRBJ1-1; perhaps TRBD1 as D (5 bases). Germline V CDR1 and CDR2: MNHNY, SVGAGI (reference sequence). V was shortened by 2 bases and J by 8 bases, with 9 bases between the two germline ends. This CDR3 contains 12 residues. CDR3 nucleotide sequence: TGTGCCAGCAGTTACACTGCAGGGGAAGCTTTCTTT. Its protein product is CASSYTAGEAFF.

DNA of the CDR3: TGTGCCAGCAGCCCCCAAGCCGGTTCACCCCTCCACTTT. It is translated as CASSPQAGSPLHF. The rearrangement uses TRBV7-2 and TRBJ1-6, with D unresolved. This CDR3 contains 13 residues. Trimming removed 5 bases from V and 9 bases from J, with 11 bases in between. Germline V lookup: CDR1 SGHTA, CDR2 FQGNSA.

The chain couples TRBV4-3 to TRBJ1-1, with 9 bases identical to TRBD1. The CDR3 length is 15 residues. V trimming: 0 bases; J trimming: 3 bases; junction bases outside the gene matches: 2. CDR1 is LGHNA and CDR2 is YSLEER in the germline V gene. The CDR3 loop is CASSQEQGAYTEAFF. Here the CDR3 DNA reads TGCGCCAGCAGCCAAGAACAGGGGGCGTACACTGAAGCTTTCTTT.